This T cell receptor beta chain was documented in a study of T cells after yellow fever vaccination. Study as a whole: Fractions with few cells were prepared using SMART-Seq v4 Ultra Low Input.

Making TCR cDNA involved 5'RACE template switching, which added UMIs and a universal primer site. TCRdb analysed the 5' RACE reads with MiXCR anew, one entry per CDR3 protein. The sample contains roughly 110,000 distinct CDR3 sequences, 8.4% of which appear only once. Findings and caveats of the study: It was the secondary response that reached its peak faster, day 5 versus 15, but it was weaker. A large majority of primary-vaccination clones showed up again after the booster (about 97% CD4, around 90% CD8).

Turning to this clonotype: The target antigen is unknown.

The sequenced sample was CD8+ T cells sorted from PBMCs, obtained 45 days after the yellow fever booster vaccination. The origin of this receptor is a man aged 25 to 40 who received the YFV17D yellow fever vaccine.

The chain's CDR3 is CASGFEADTQYF. CDR3 sequence (DNA): TGTGCTAGTGGTTTTGAGGCAGATACGCAGTATTTT. The rearrangement joins TRBV12-5 to TRBJ2-3; D is ambiguous. In germline, CDR1 is LGHNT, CDR2 FRNRAP. With 3 bases removed from V and 4 bases from J, the gap between germline ends came to 5 bases. This CDR3 spans 12 amino acids. The full variable domain, completed using reference TRBV12-5 and TRBJ2-3, is DARVTQTPRHKVTEMGQEVTMRCQPILGHNTVFWYRQTMMQGLELLAYFRNRAPLDDSGMPKDRFSAEMPDATLATLKIQPSEPRDSAVYFCASGFEADTQYFGPGTRLTVL.